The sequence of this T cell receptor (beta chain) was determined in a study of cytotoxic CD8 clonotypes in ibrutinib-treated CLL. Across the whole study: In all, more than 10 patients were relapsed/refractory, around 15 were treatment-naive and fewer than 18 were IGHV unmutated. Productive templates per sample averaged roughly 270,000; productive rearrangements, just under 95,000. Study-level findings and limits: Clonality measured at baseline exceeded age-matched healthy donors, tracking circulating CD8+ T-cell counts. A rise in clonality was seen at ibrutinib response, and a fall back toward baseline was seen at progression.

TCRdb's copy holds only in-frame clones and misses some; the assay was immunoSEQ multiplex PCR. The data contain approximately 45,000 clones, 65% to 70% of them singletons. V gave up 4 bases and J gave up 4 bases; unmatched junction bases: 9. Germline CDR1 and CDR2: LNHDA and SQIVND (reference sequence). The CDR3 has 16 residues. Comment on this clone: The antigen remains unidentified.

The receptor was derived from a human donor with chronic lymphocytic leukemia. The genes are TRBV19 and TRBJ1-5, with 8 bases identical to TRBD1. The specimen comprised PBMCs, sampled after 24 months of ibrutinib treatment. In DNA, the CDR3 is TGTGCCAGTAGTACCCCGACAGGGGCGGTGAATCAGCCCCAGCATTTT. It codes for CASSTPTGAVNQPQHF.